This T cell receptor (beta chain) was documented in a study of T cells in Graves' hyperthyroidism and ophthalmopathy. Study-level background: Peripheral blood was taken when the disease was first diagnosed, before any treatment began. The study, taken as a whole, reports: Progression to ophthalmopathy was predicted a median of roughly 6.8 months early. The blood repertoire included most of the expanded thyroid clonotypes above 0.001.

Trimming cost V 6 bases and J 1 base, with 9 bases left between them. Germline CDR1 SQVTM, CDR2 ANQGSEA. The CDR3 has 12 amino acids. What was amplified from RNA transcripts were TCR beta CDR3 regions. First-round RT-PCR targeting the TCR CDR3 was performed with the HTBI primer set. A single record per CDR3 protein comes from TCRdb applying MiXCR to the multiplex PCR reads. Here the sample spans approximately 610,000 distinct CDR3 sequences, roughly 14% being singletons. In regard to this clonotype: What it binds is not known.

Not enrolled were patients with uncontrolled infection, other autoimmune disease, pregnancy or lactation. This TCR was sampled from a middle-aged woman with Graves' ophthalmopathy. The V and J genes are TRBV29-1 and TRBJ1-1; D gene ambiguous. The sequencing input was blood. CDR3 region: CSVGPGNTEAFF. The CDR3 DNA sequence: TGCAGCGTCGGACCGGGGAACACTGAAGCTTTCTTT. The full variable domain, rest sourced from reference TRBV29-1 and TRBJ1-1, is SAVISQKPSRDICQRGTSLTIQCQVDSQVTMMFWYRQQPGQSLTLIATANQGSEATYESGFVIDKFPISRPNLTFSTLTVSNMSPEDSSIYLCSVGPGNTEAFFGQGTRLTVV.